A selection of T cell receptor beta chains follows, all from one sample in a study of CD8+ T cells in alopecia areata. Using immunoSEQ multiplex PCR, the repertoire was profiled, and TCRdb retains in-frame clones only, with some absent. The table shows about 200,000 clones, with 64% occurring only once. This sample comprised CD4+ T cells sorted from blood, obtained at week 4, from a patient treated with tofacitinib. These receptors originate from a human donor with alopecia areata. Both conserved end residues are part of each CDR3. Size tells how often a clone was seen (once, few, many) or the class of an expanded clone, and some rows leave it out.

abundance: .; j_gene: TRBJ2-1; v_gene: TRBV7-2; CDR3aa: CASRLNGPYNEQFF
abundance: .; j_gene: TRBJ1-2; v_gene: TRBV4-1; CDR3aa: CASSSPHRGLIYGYTF
abundance: once; j_gene: TRBJ2-3; v_gene: TRBV7-9; CDR3aa: CASSPSTDTQYF
abundance: .; j_gene: TRBJ2-5; v_gene: TRBV7-2; CDR3aa: CASSRGGGWQETQYF
abundance: .; j_gene: TRBJ2-1; v_gene: TRBV7-3; CDR3aa: CASSLSVASGLNEQFF
abundance: .; j_gene: TRBJ1-6; v_gene: TRBV6-5; CDR3aa: CASSYFTGKDSPLHF
abundance: .; j_gene: TRBJ2-1; v_gene: TRBV7-9; CDR3aa: CASSPPGASGAWNEQFF
abundance: .; j_gene: TRBJ2-5; v_gene: TRBV30; CDR3aa: CAWSPGTSGGETQYF
abundance: .; j_gene: TRBJ1-2; v_gene: TRBV7-9; CDR3aa: CASSSSGTGLGYTF
abundance: .; j_gene: TRBJ1-1; v_gene: TRBV30; CDR3aa: CACNIRTGRTEAFF
abundance: .; j_gene: TRBJ2-5; v_gene: TRBV5-1; CDR3aa: CASSLVGSVQETQYF
abundance: .; j_gene: TRBJ2-7; v_gene: TRBV4-1; CDR3aa: CASSHYPTGNYEQYF
abundance: .; j_gene: TRBJ1-2; v_gene: TRBV7-2; CDR3aa: CASSYSGVGYTF
abundance: .; j_gene: TRBJ1-4; v_gene: TRBV5-1; CDR3aa: CASSLDRQGIDEKLFF
abundance: .; j_gene: TRBJ1-2; v_gene: TRBV27; CDR3aa: CASSNSDRTYGYTF
abundance: .; j_gene: TRBJ2-7; v_gene: TRBV29-1; CDR3aa: CSVETTGYEQYF
abundance: .; j_gene: TRBJ2-1; v_gene: TRBV5-4; CDR3aa: CASSLAPTSGRDNEQFF
abundance: .; j_gene: TRBJ2-2; v_gene: TRBV7-9; CDR3aa: CASSLTSGFTGELFF
abundance: .; j_gene: TRBJ1-5; v_gene: TRBV29-1; CDR3aa: CSVEAPVGRWNQPQHF
abundance: .; j_gene: TRBJ2-1; v_gene: TRBV4-1; CDR3aa: CASSQNNEQFF
abundance: .; j_gene: TRBJ2-1; v_gene: TRBV9; CDR3aa: CASSEASSYNEQFF
abundance: once; j_gene: TRBJ2-3; v_gene: TRBV4-3; CDR3aa: CASSLTSGSFTDTQYF
abundance: .; j_gene: TRBJ2-5; v_gene: TRBV7-9; CDR3aa: CASSQSGRGETQYF
abundance: few; j_gene: TRBJ1-6; v_gene: TRBV30; CDR3aa: CAWSGDLGRENSPLHF
abundance: .; j_gene: TRBJ2-1; v_gene: TRBV5-1; CDR3aa: CASSLVGNNEQFF
abundance: few; j_gene: TRBJ2-7; v_gene: TRBV10-3; CDR3aa: CAISRGTGPSYEQYF
abundance: .; j_gene: TRBJ2-3; v_gene: TRBV5-1; CDR3aa: CASSLVSPSTDTQYF
abundance: .; j_gene: TRBJ1-5; v_gene: TRBV30; CDR3aa: CAWSVRVNQPQHF
abundance: .; j_gene: TRBJ1-2; v_gene: TRBV4-3; CDR3aa: CASSQGTGTGSGYTF
abundance: .; j_gene: TRBJ1-1; v_gene: TRBV6-5; CDR3aa: CASSTGTGGNTEAFF
abundance: .; j_gene: TRBJ2-5; v_gene: TRBV5-6; CDR3aa: CASSLFGGGQGALGTQYF
abundance: .; j_gene: TRBJ1-1; v_gene: TRBV29-1; CDR3aa: CSVESRQNTEAFF
abundance: .; j_gene: TRBJ2-7; v_gene: TRBV15; CDR3aa: CATSRGDSTPGGEQYF
abundance: few; j_gene: TRBJ2-7; v_gene: TRBV6-1; CDR3aa: CASRSGGYEQYF
abundance: .; j_gene: TRBJ2-2; v_gene: TRBV5-6; CDR3aa: CASSLRVNTGELFF
abundance: .; j_gene: TRBJ1-4; v_gene: TRBV18; CDR3aa: CASSPRQSNEKLFF
abundance: .; j_gene: TRBJ2-5; v_gene: TRBV29-1; CDR3aa: CSGMTGPETQYF
abundance: few; j_gene: TRBJ1-1; v_gene: TRBV5-1; CDR3aa: CASSWQKGGAFF
abundance: .; j_gene: TRBJ1-6; v_gene: TRBV5-8; CDR3aa: CASSILQGARLYNSPLHF
abundance: .; j_gene: TRBJ1-5; v_gene: TRBV2; CDR3aa: CASSEEAGSNQPQHF
abundance: few; j_gene: TRBJ1-2; v_gene: TRBV5-1; CDR3aa: CASRPGQGDYGYTF
abundance: .; j_gene: TRBJ1-2; v_gene: TRBV30; CDR3aa: CAWEGRGTRLNYGYTF
abundance: .; j_gene: TRBJ2-3; v_gene: TRBV5-4; CDR3aa: CASSLGSGSSTDTQYF
abundance: few; j_gene: TRBJ1-1; v_gene: TRBV6-5; CDR3aa: CASSETLNTEAFF
abundance: .; j_gene: TRBJ1-2; v_gene: TRBV5-4; CDR3aa: CASSLPGQYGYTF
abundance: .; j_gene: TRBJ2-2; v_gene: TRBV29-1; CDR3aa: CSVSSGTENTGELFF
abundance: .; j_gene: TRBJ1-1; v_gene: TRBV29-1; CDR3aa: CSLMNGGGEAFF
abundance: few; j_gene: TRBJ2-3; v_gene: TRBV23-1; CDR3aa: CASSHRVWTDTQYF
abundance: .; j_gene: TRBJ2-6; v_gene: TRBV4-2; CDR3aa: CASSQDTAVLSGANVLTF
abundance: once; j_gene: TRBJ2-5; v_gene: TRBV2; CDR3aa: CATSIRSTETQYF
abundance: .; j_gene: TRBJ2-3; v_gene: TRBV5-1; CDR3aa: CASSPLAGGSTDTQYF
abundance: .; j_gene: TRBJ1-3; v_gene: TRBV5-1; CDR3aa: CASSLTGRENTIYF
abundance: .; j_gene: TRBJ2-3; v_gene: TRBV6-6; CDR3aa: CASSYYERRTQYF
abundance: .; j_gene: TRBJ2-4; v_gene: TRBV7-8; CDR3aa: CASSFRSGGAENIQYF